The present T cell receptor beta chain was sequenced within a study of blood T cell repertoires in COVID-19. Overall study: The samples span acute and convalescent COVID-19 from the United States, Italy and Spain. T cells, B-cell-depleted T cells, or PBMCs provided the cDNA or gDNA that served as material.

Per the original methods: Cell counts per sample came from amplifying reference gene primers. Some clones are missing from TCRdb's copy, which holds only in-frame ones; the method was immunoSEQ multiplex PCR. V and J calls and clone size are as listed in that table; D and trimming were resolved from the DNA. The sample holds around 210,000 clones; around 80% are singletons and the top ten take around 14%. The clonotype was recovered from a human donor in a cohort sampled during active COVID-19. Material for sequencing was peripheral blood.

CDR3 region: CASRTGTGNEKLFF. The DNA of the CDR3 is TGTGCCAGCAGAACCGGGACAGGGAATGAAAAACTGTTTTTT. The V call is TRBV6-5, the J call TRBJ1-4; 9 bases align to TRBD1. Germline assignment: CDR1 MNHEY and CDR2 SVGAGI. Germline trimming cut 6 bases from V and 5 bases from J; bases unmatched to any gene: 4. The CDR3 spans 14 residues.